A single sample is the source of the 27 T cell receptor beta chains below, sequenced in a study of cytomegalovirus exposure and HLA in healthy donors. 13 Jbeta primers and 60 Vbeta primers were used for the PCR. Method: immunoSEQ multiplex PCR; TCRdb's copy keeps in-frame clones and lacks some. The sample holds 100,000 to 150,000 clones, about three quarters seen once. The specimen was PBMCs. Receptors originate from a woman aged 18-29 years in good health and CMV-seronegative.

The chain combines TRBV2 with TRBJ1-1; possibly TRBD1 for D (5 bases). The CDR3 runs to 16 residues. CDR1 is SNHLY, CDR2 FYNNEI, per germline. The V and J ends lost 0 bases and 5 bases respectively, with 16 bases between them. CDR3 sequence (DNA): TGTGCCAGCAGTGAAGCGCGCCCAGGGAGGAGGACTGAAGCTTTCTTT. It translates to CASSEARPGRRTEAFF.

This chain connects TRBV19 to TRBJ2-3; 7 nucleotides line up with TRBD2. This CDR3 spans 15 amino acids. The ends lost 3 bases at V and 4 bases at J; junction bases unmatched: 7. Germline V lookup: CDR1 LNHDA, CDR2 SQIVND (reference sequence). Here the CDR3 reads CASSIGGGPPDTQYF. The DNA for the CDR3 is TGTGCCAGTAGTATCGGGGGAGGGCCGCCAGATACGCAGTATTTT.

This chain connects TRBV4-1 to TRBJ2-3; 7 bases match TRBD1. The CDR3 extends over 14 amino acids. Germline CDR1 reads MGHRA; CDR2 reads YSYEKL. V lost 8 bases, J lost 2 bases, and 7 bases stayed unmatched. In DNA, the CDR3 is TGCGCCAGCGGGAGACAGGGTTACACAGATACGCAGTATTTT. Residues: CASGRQGYTDTQYF.

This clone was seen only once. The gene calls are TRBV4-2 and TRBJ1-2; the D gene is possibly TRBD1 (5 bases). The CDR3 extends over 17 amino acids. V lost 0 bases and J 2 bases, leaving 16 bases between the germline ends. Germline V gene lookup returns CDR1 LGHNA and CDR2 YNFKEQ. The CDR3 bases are TGTGCCAGCAGCCAAGACCGGTCTATGCAGGGCAACTATGGCTACACCTTC. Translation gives CASSQDRSMQGNYGYTF.

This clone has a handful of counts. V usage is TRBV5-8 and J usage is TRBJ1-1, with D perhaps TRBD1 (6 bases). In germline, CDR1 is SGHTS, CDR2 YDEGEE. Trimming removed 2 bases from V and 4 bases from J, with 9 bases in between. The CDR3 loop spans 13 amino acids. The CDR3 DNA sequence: TGTGCCAGCAGCTTAGGGACACTCACTGAAGCTTTCTTT. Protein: CASSLGTLTEAFF. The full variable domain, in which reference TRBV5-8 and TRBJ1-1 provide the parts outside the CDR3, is EAGVTQSPTHLIKTRGQQATLRCSPISGHTSVYWYQQALGLGLQFLLWYDEGEERNRGNFPPRFSGRQFPNYSSELNVNALELEDSALYLCASSLGTLTEAFFGQGTRLTVV.

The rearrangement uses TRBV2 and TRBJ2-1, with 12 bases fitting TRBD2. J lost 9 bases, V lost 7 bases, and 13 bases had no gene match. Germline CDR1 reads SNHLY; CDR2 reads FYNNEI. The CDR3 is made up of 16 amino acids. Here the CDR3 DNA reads TGTGCCAGCACAAGATCCTGGACTAGCGGGAACGTTGAGCAGTTCTTC. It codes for CASTRSWTSGNVEQFF. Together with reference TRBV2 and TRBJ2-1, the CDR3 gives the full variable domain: EPEVTQTPSHQVTQMGQEVILRCVPISNHLYFYWYRQILGQKVEFLVSFYNNEISEKSEIFDDQFSVERPDGSNFTLKIRSTKLEDSAMYFCASTRSWTSGNVEQFFGPGTRLTVL.

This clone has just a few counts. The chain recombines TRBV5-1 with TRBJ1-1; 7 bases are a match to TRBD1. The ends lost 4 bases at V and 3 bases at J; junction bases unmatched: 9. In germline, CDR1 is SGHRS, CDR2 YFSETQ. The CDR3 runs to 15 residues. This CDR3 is CASSLGRQGDTEAFF. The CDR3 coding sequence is TGCGCCAGCAGCCTGGGGCGGCAGGGGGACACTGAAGCTTTCTTT.

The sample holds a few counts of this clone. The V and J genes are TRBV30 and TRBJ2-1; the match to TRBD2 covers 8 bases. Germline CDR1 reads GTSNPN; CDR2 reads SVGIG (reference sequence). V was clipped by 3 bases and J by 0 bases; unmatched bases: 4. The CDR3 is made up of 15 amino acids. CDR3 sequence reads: CAWSRLASSYNEQFF. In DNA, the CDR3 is TGTGCCTGGAGCCGACTAGCGAGCTCCTACAATGAGCAGTTCTTC.

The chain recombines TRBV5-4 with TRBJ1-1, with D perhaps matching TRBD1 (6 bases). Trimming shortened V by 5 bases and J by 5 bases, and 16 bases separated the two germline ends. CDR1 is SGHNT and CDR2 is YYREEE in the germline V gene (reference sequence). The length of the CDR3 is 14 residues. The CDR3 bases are TGTGCCAGCAGTGCAGGACAGTGGTTAACTGAAGCTTTCTTT. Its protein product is CASSAGQWLTEAFF. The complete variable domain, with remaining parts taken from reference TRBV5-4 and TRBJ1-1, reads ETGVTQSPTHLIKTRGQQVTLRCSSQSGHNTVSWYQQALGQGPQFIFQYYREEENGRGNFPPRFSGLQFPNYSSELNVNALELDDSALYLCASSAGQWLTEAFFGQGTRLTVV.

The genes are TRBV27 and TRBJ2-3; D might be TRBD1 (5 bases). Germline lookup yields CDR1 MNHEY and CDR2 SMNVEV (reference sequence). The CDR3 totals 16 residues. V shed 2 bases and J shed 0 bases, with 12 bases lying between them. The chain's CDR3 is CASSLRNRISTDTQYF. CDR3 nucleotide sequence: TGTGCCAGCAGTTTACGGAACAGGATAAGCACAGATACGCAGTATTTT.

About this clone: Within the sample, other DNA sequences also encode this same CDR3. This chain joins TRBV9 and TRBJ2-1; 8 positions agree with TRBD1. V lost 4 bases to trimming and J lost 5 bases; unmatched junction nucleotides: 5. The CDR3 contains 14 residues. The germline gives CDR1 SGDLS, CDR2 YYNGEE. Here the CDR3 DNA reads TGTGCCAGCAGCCCAAGGACAGGGAACAATGAGCAGTTCTTC. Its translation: CASSPRTGNNEQFF. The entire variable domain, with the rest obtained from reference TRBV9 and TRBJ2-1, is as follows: DSGVTQTPKHLITATGQRVTLRCSPRSGDLSVYWYQQSLDQGLQFLIQYYNGEERAKGNILERFSAQQFPDLHSELNLSSLELGDSALYFCASSPRTGNNEQFFGPGTRLTVL.

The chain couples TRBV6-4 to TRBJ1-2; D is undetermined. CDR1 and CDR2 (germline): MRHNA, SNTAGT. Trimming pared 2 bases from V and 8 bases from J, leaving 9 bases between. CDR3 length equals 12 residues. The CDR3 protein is CASSDGLRGYTF. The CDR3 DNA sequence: TGTGCCAGCAGTGACGGACTCCGAGGCTACACCTTC.

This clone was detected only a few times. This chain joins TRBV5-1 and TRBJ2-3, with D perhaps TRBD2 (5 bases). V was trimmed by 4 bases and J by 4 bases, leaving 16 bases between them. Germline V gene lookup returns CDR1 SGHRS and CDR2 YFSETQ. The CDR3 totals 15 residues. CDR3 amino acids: CASSTDSRGADTQYF. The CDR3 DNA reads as TGCGCCAGCAGCACGGACTCTCGGGGAGCAGATACGCAGTATTTT. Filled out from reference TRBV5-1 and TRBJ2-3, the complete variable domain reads KAGVTQTPRYLIKTRGQQVTLSCSPISGHRSVSWYQQTPGQGLQFLFEYFSETQRNKGNFPGRFSGRQFSNSRSEMNVSTLELGDSALYLCASSTDSRGADTQYFGPGTRLTVL.

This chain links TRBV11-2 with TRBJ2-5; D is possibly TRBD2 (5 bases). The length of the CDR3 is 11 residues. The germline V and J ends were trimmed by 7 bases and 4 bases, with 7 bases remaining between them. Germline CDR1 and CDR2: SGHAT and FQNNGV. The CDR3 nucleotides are TGTGCCAGCAAAAGCGGAGAGACCCAGTACTTC. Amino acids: CASKSGETQYF. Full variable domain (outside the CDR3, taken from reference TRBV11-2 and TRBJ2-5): EAGVAQSPRYKIIEKRQSVAFWCNPISGHATLYWYQQILGQGPKLLIQFQNNGVVDDSQLPKDRFSAERLKGVDSTLKIQPAKLEDSAVYLCASKSGETQYFGPGTRLLVL.

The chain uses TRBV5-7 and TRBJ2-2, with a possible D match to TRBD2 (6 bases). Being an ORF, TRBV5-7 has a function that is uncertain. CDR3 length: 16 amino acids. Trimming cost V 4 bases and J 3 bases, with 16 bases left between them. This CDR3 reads CASSPPYSGHTGELFF. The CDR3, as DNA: TGTGCCAGCAGCCCTCCCTACAGCGGGCACACCGGGGAGCTGTTTTTT.

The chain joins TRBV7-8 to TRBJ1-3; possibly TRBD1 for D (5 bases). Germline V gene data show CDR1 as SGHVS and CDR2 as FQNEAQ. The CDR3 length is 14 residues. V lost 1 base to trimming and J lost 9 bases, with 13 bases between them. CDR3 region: CASSLGARDGTIYF. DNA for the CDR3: TGTGCCAGCAGCTTAGGGGCGCGGGACGGCACCATATATTTT.

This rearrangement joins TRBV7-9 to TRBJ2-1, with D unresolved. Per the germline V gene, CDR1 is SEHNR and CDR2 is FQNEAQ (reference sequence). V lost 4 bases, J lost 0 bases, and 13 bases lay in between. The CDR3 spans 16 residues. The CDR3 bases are TGTGCCAGCAGCTCTGCTGGCGGCAGCTCCTACAATGAGCAGTTCTTC. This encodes CASSSAGGSSYNEQFF.

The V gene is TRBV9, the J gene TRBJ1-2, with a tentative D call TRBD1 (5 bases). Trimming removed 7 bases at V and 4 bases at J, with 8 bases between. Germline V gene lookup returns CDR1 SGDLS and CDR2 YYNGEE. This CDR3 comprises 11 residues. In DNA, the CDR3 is TGTGCCAGCCGACAGATCTATGGCTACACCTTC. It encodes CASRQIYGYTF.

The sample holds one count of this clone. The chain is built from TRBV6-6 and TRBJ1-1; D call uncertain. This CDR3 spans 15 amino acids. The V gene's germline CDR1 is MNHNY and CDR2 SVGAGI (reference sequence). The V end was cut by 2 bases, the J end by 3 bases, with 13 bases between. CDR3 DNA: TGTGCCAGCAGTTACCCCCGAGGAGGCGACACTGAAGCTTTCTTT. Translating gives CASSYPRGGDTEAFF.

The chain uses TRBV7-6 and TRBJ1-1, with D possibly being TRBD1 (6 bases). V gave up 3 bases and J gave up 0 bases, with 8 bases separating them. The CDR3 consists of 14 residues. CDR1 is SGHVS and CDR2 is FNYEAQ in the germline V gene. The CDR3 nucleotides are TGTGCCAGCAGCTTCGGACAGATGAACACTGAAGCTTTCTTT. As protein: CASSFGQMNTEAFF.

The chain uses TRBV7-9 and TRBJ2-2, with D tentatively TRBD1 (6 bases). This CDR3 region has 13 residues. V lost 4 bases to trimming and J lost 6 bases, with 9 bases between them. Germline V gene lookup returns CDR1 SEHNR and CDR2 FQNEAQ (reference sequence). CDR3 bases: TGTGCCAGCAGCTCTACAGGGCCCGGGGAGCTGTTTTTT. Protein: CASSSTGPGELFF.

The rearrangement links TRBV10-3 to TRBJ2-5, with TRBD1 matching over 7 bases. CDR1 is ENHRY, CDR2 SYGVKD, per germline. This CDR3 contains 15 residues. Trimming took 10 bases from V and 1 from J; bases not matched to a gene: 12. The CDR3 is CATSVWTGTQETQYF. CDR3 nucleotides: TGTGCCACCTCAGTTTGGACAGGAACCCAAGAGACCCAGTACTTC.

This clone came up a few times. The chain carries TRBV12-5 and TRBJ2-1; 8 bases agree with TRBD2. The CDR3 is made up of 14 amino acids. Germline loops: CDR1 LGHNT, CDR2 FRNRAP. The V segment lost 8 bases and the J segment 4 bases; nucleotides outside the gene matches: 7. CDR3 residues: CASRRGALYNEQFF. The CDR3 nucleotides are TGTGCTAGTAGGCGGGGGGCCCTTTACAATGAGCAGTTCTTC.

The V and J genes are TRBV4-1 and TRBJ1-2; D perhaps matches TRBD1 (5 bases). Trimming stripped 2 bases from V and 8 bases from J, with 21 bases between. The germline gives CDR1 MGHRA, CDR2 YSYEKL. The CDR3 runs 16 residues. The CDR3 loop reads CASSQTTGRGGQGYTF. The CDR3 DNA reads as TGCGCCAGCAGCCAAACCACTGGGAGGGGAGGGCAAGGCTACACCTTC.

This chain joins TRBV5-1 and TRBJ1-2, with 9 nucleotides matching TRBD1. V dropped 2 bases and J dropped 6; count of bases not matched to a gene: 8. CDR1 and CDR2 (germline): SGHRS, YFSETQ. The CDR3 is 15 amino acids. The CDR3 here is CASSFSGQGPNGYTF. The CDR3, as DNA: TGCGCCAGCAGCTTTTCGGGACAGGGACCAAATGGCTACACCTTC.

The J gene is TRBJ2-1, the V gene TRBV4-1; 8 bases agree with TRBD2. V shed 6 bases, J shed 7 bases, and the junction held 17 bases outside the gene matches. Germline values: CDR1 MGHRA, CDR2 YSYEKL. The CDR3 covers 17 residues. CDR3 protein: CASRPGVRGLDVNEQFF. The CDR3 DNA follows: TGCGCCAGCAGACCAGGGGTTCGGGGACTAGATGTTAATGAGCAGTTCTTC.

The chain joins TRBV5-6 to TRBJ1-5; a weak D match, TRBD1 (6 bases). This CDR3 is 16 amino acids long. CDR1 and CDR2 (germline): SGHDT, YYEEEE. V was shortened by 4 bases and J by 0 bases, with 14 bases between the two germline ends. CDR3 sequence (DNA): TGTGCCAGCAGCGGGGGGGGCCCGAATAGCAATCAGCCCCAGCATTTT. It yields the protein CASSGGGPNSNQPQHF.